The 22 T cell receptor beta chains given below trace back to one sample, sequenced in a study of cytotoxic CD8 clonotypes in ibrutinib-treated CLL. Repertoires were generated with immunoSEQ multiplex PCR, while TCRdb's copy carries only in-frame clones and drops some. The repertoire holds around 70,000 clones, with around 78% as singletons. The source was PBMCs, collected after 24 months of ibrutinib treatment. The receptor source for this set is a human donor with chronic lymphocytic leukemia.

The chain combines TRBV9 with TRBJ2-1; 10 nucleotides line up with TRBD1. The CDR3 extends over 16 amino acids. Trimming at V came to 4 bases and at J to 8 bases, leaving 12 bases not matched to a gene. Germline V lookup: CDR1 SGDLS, CDR2 YYNGEE. The DNA for the CDR3 is TGTGCCAGCAGCAACCCGGGACAGGGGTCTTTGGATGAGCAGTTCTTC. This gives the protein CASSNPGQGSLDEQFF.

The CDR3: CASSEKLEQFF. CDR3 DNA sequence: TGTGCCAGCTCGGAAAAGTTGGAGCAGTTCTTC. J is TRBJ2-1 and V is TRBV18; no definite D call. The V gene's germline CDR1 is KGHSH and CDR2 LQKENI. The ends were cut back, 6 bases at V and 10 bases at J, with 10 bases in the middle. The CDR3 has 11 residues. The variable domain in full, completed from reference TRBV18 and TRBJ2-1, reads NAGVMQNPRHLVRRRGQEARLRCSPMKGHSHVYWYRQLPEEGLKFMVYLQKENIIDESGMPKERFSAEFPKEGPSILRIQQVVRGDSAAYFCASSEKLEQFFGPGTRLTVL.

V gene TRBV10-3 combines with J gene TRBJ2-1, with 10 nucleotides matching TRBD2. Germline CDR1 reads ENHRY; CDR2 reads SYGVKD. CDR3 length equals 14 residues. V dropped 6 bases and J dropped 6; count of bases not matched to a gene: 5. For the CDR3, the DNA is TGTGCCATCAGGCAGGCTAGCGGGAGCAATGAGCAGTTCTTC. Translation: CAIRQASGSNEQFF.

This chain links TRBV6-5 with TRBJ2-5, with D perhaps matching TRBD1 or TRBD2 (5 bases each). With 6 bases removed from V and 2 bases from J, the gap between germline ends came to 10 bases. The CDR3 covers 13 residues. Germline V CDR1 and CDR2: MNHEY, SVGAGI. DNA for the CDR3: TGTGCCAGCAGGGGACGCACGCAAGAGACCCAGTACTTC. Amino acids: CASRGRTQETQYF.

The chain uses TRBV28 and TRBJ2-7, with D possibly being TRBD1 (6 bases). This CDR3 is built from 14 residues. Deletions cut 6 bases from V and 5 bases from J, with 17 bases between. CDR1 and CDR2 (germline): MDHEN, SYDVKM. The CDR3 sequence is CASRPGTSRDEQYF. DNA for the CDR3: TGTGCCAGCAGACCCGGGACAAGCCGGGACGAGCAGTACTTC.

The genes are TRBV4-2 and TRBJ2-5, with TRBD2 matching over 7 bases. The CDR3 covers 17 residues. CDR1 and CDR2 (germline): LGHNA, YNFKEQ. Trimming cost V 1 base and J 2 bases; bases outside gene matches: 10. The CDR3 DNA sequence: TGTGCCAGCAGCCAAGGGTTTAGGGCGCGGGGGCAAGAGACCCAGTACTTC. As protein: CASSQGFRARGQETQYF.

V gene TRBV28 combines with J gene TRBJ2-1, with 14 positions matching TRBD2. This CDR3 is 17 amino acids long. Looked up from germline, CDR1 is MDHEN and CDR2 is SYDVKM. With V trimmed by 5 bases and J by 6 bases, 9 bases remained unmatched. CDR3 in DNA: TGTGCCAGCAGTCCCCCCCCGGGACTAGCGGGAGCCAATGAGCAGTTCTTC. The encoded protein is CASSPPPGLAGANEQFF. The full variable domain, rest sourced from reference TRBV28 and TRBJ2-1, is DVKVTQSSRYLVKRTGEKVFLECVQDMDHENMFWYRQDPGLGLRLIYFSYDVKMKEKGDIPEGYSVSREKKERFSLILESASTNQTSMYLCASSPPPGLAGANEQFFGPGTRLTVL.

The table lists this clone with a count of one. CDR3 residues: CASSRTSRYNEQFF. CDR3 DNA sequence: TGTGCCAGCAGCAGGACTAGCAGATACAATGAGCAGTTCTTC. The rearrangement joins TRBV6-5 to TRBJ2-1, with 8 bases identical to TRBD2. CDR1 and CDR2 from the germline V gene are MNHEY and SVGAGI. V was clipped by 6 bases and J by 4 bases; unmatched bases: 5. This CDR3 is 14 amino acids long.

The V gene is TRBV27, the J gene TRBJ2-2; 13 positions match TRBD2. The germline V gene has CDR1 MNHEY and CDR2 SMNVEV (reference sequence). The CDR3 consists of 18 residues. J lost 0 bases, V lost 6 bases, and 7 bases had no gene match. In DNA form, the CDR3 reads TGTGCCAGCAGGGCCGGACTAGCGGGAGCCGCGAACACCGGGGAGCTGTTTTTT. As protein: CASRAGLAGAANTGELFF.

The genes are TRBV19 and TRBJ1-5, with a tentative D call TRBD1 (6 bases). Per the germline V gene, CDR1 is LNHDA and CDR2 is SQIVND (reference sequence). The CDR3 sequence is 13 residues long. The germline V and J ends were trimmed by 10 bases and 2 bases, with 12 bases remaining between them. The CDR3, as DNA: TGTGCCACCCAACAGGGAGGCAATCAGCCCCAGCATTTT. Translated: CATQQGGNQPQHF. Together with reference TRBV19 and TRBJ1-5, the CDR3 gives the full variable domain: DGGITQSPKYLFRKEGQNVTLSCEQNLNHDAMYWYRQDPGQGLRLIYYSQIVNDFQKGDIAEGYSVSREKKESFPLTVTSAQKNPTAFYLCATQQGGNQPQHFGDGTRLSIL.

This chain connects TRBV5-1 to TRBJ2-1, with TRBD1 matching over 8 bases. This CDR3 region has 15 residues. Looked up from germline, CDR1 is SGHRS and CDR2 is YFSETQ. The J segment lost 7 bases and the V segment lost 4 bases, leaving 10 bases of the junction unmatched. The CDR3 protein is CASSRGQEGLNEQFF. DNA for the CDR3: TGCGCCAGCAGCCGGGGACAGGAGGGGCTGAATGAGCAGTTCTTC.

The V gene is TRBV9, the J gene TRBJ2-1; 9 positions match TRBD2. The germline gives CDR1 SGDLS, CDR2 YYNGEE. Trimming took 0 bases from V and 8 from J; bases not matched to a gene: 9. The CDR3 spans 16 residues. DNA of the CDR3: TGTGCCAGCAGCGTAGGGAACCTAGCGGGAAGGTATGAGCAGTTCTTC. It specifies CASSVGNLAGRYEQFF.

This clone was seen a handful of times. The J gene is TRBJ1-1, the V gene TRBV5-4; a possible D gene is TRBD1 (5 bases). The CDR3 loop spans 13 amino acids. V was trimmed by 1 base and J by 3 bases, leaving 7 bases between them. Germline V CDR1 and CDR2: SGHNT, YYREEE (reference sequence). The CDR3, as DNA: TGTGCCAGCAGCTTGCCCAGGGACACTGAAGCTTTCTTT. Translating it yields CASSLPRDTEAFF.

The V call is TRBV7-9, the J call TRBJ1-4, with D unclear. V shed 4 bases and J shed 1 base, with 7 bases lying between them. CDR1 is SEHNR and CDR2 is FQNEAQ in the germline V gene (reference sequence). The CDR3 is 14 residues long. The CDR3, as DNA: TGTGCCAGCAGCTCCGGGGTAACTAATGAAAAACTGTTTTTT. Its protein product is CASSSGVTNEKLFF.

This clone occurred once. DNA for the CDR3: TGTGCCAGCAGCCCCGGGGGGATCCAAGAGACCCAGTACTTC. Translation: CASSPGGIQETQYF. This chain links TRBV5-5 with TRBJ2-5; 7 bases align to TRBD2. The CDR3 is 14 amino acids. V trimming: 4 bases; J trimming: 1 base; junction bases outside the gene matches: 4. Germline CDR1 reads SGHKS; CDR2 reads YYEKEE (reference sequence).

In this sample, this clone turned up once. The V gene is TRBV4-2, the J gene TRBJ2-2, with TRBD2 matching 14 bases. The V segment lost 0 bases and the J segment 6 bases; nucleotides outside the gene matches: 3. There are 17 residues in the CDR3. Germline lookup yields CDR1 LGHNA and CDR2 YNFKEQ. The CDR3 DNA reads TGTGCCAGCAGCCAAGAGGGGACTAGCGGGAGTGCCGGGGAGCTGTTTTTT. Amino acids: CASSQEGTSGSAGELFF.

This chain joins TRBV28 and TRBJ1-1; D is unclear. The CDR3 runs 14 residues. Trimming left V 2 bases short and J 3 bases short, with 10 bases between. Germline values: CDR1 MDHEN, CDR2 SYDVKM. The CDR3 coding sequence is TGTGCCAGCAGTTTAATAACAGTCTACACTGAAGCTTTCTTT. Amino acid sequence: CASSLITVYTEAFF.

The V call is TRBV4-3, the J call TRBJ2-2; D gene unclear. The CDR3 runs to 16 residues. Germline-derived CDR1 and CDR2 are LGHNA and YSLEER. The germline V and J ends were trimmed by 0 bases and 0 bases, with 8 bases remaining between them. The CDR3 coding sequence is TGCGCCAGCAGCCAAGAGGTCAGTTCGAACACCGGGGAGCTGTTTTTT. It codes for CASSQEVSSNTGELFF.

The chain uses TRBV19 and TRBJ2-7; 8 nucleotides match TRBD2. With 3 bases clipped from V and 6 bases from J, the junction kept 13 bases outside the gene matches. CDR1 is LNHDA, CDR2 SQIVND, per germline (reference sequence). This CDR3 is built from 16 residues. CDR3 sequence reads: CASSMRTSPISGEQYF. The CDR3 nucleotides read TGTGCCAGTAGTATGCGGACTAGCCCTATATCCGGCGAGCAGTACTTC.

The V and J genes are TRBV6-1 and TRBJ2-3; D gene uncertain. Germline CDR1 reads MNHNS; CDR2 reads SASEGT. CDR3 length: 15 amino acids. Trimming cost V 3 bases and J 1 base, with 11 bases left between them. In DNA, the CDR3 is TGTGCCAGCAGTGATCCTGCGGACCGCACAGATACGCAGTATTTT. Translated: CASSDPADRTDTQYF.

This sequence joins TRBV28 and TRBJ2-1; D is perhaps TRBD2 (5 bases). In germline, CDR1 is MDHEN, CDR2 SYDVKM. This CDR3 is built from 13 residues. V lost 6 bases to trimming and J lost 4 bases, with 10 bases between them. The CDR3: CASSPPGYNEQFF. The CDR3 nucleotides read TGTGCCAGCAGCCCCCCGGGGTACAATGAGCAGTTCTTC.

The chain has TRBV6-6 and TRBJ2-5; D is perhaps TRBD2 (5 bases). Germline V gives CDR1 MNHNY, CDR2 SVGAGI (reference sequence). The CDR3 is made up of 14 amino acids. Trimming shortened V by 6 bases and J by 1 base, and 12 bases separated the two germline ends. CDR3 nucleotide sequence: TGTGCCAGCAGCAGAGCGGATATCCAAGAGACCCAGTACTTC. It encodes CASSRADIQETQYF.